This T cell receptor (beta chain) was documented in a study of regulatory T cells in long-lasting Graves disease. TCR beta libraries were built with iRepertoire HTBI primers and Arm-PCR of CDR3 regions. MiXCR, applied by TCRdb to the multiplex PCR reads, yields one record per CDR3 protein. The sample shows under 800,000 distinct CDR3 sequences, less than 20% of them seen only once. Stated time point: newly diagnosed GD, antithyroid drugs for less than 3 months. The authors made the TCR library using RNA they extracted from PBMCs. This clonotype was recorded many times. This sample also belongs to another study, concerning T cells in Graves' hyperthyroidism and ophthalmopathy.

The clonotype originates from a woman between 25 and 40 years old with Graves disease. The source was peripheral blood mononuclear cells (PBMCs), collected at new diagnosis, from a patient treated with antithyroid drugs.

In DNA form, the CDR3 reads TGTGCCAGCAGCTTAAACTCACCAGGGGGCCAAGAGACCCAGTACTTC. Translating it yields CASSLNSPGGQETQYF. The chain links TRBV7-3 to TRBJ2-5; 7 bases match TRBD1. The CDR3 has 16 residues. The V gene end was trimmed by 1 base and the J gene end by 1 base; junction bases not matched to a gene: 6. Germline values: CDR1 SGHTA, CDR2 FQGTGA.